These T cell receptor beta chains were read from a single sample in a study of monozygotic twins with cystic fibrosis. Profiled with immunoSEQ multiplex PCR; TCRdb holds only in-frame clones, not every one. Of about 23,000 clones listed, about 97% were seen once; the top ten hold over 0.12%. Sequencing was performed on blood. These receptors were obtained from a girl aged 10 to 17 with cystic fibrosis. CDR3s include the opening cysteine and the closing phenylalanine or tryptophan. A D gene is named only where the DNA matches it firmly. Clone size appears in some rows only: once, few, many, or a class for an expanded clone.

cdr3_aa cdr3_nt d_call j_call v_call clone_size
CASSSYSGNTIYF TGTGCCAGTAGTTCCTACTCTGGAAACACCATATATTTT . TRBJ1-3 TRBV19 .
CASSLGGTEQFF TGTGCCAGCAGCTTGGGAGGGACTGAGCAGTTCTTC . TRBJ2-1 TRBV5-8 .
CASSQMTGGEEKLFF TGTGCCAGCTCTCAGATGACAGGGGGTGAGGAAAAACTGTTTTTT TRBD1 TRBJ1-4 TRBV6-1 .
CASIPSGRGTGELFF TGTGCCAGCATCCCAAGCGGGAGGGGGACCGGGGAGCTGTTTTTT TRBD2 TRBJ2-2 TRBV6-5 .
CASSPNRGRQETQYF TGTGCCAGCAGTCCCAATCGGGGGAGGCAAGAGACCCAGTACTTC . TRBJ2-5 TRBV6-5 .
CASSVTSNNEQFF TGTGCCAGCAGTGTGACTAGTAACAATGAGCAGTTCTTC . TRBJ2-1 TRBV6-5 .
CASSYSKNKRGTF TGTGCCAGCAGTTACTCAAAGAACAAGCGGGGCACCTTC . TRBJ1-2 TRBV6-5 .
CASSPSGGGYNEQFF TGCGCCAGCAGCCCGTCCGGCGGGGGGTACAATGAGCAGTTCTTC TRBD2 TRBJ2-1 TRBV5-1 .
CAISDQRGEQFF TGTGCCATCAGTGACCAGCGGGGTGAGCAGTTCTTC TRBD2 TRBJ2-1 TRBV10-3 .
CSVVSSVNEQFF TGCAGCGTTGTCTCTAGCGTCAATGAGCAGTTCTTC . TRBJ2-1 TRBV29-1 few
CASSPVRQVNTEAFF TGCGCCAGCAGCCCGGTTCGACAGGTGAACACTGAAGCTTTCTTT . TRBJ1-1 TRBV4-3 once
CASRRAGGTTGELFF TGTGCCAGCAGGAGAGCGGGAGGAACCACCGGGGAGCTGTTTTTT TRBD2 TRBJ2-2 TRBV2 once
CASSQIRTAEAFF TGTGCCAGCAGCCAAATCAGGACTGCTGAAGCTTTCTTT . TRBJ1-1 TRBV7-9 .
CASSEELAGVYEQYF TGTGCCAGCAGTGAAGAGCTAGCGGGAGTCTACGAGCAGTACTTC TRBD2 TRBJ2-7 TRBV2 .
CASSYSDRRSSYEQYF TGTGCCAGCAGTTACTCAGACCGTCGCAGCTCCTACGAGCAGTACTTC . TRBJ2-7 TRBV6-6 .
CASSQADRGHGYTF TGCGCCAGCAGCCAGGCGGACAGGGGCCATGGCTACACCTTC TRBD1 TRBJ1-2 TRBV4-3 .
CASSLLPGYSSYNEQFF TGTGCCAGCAGCCTCCTACCAGGTTATAGCTCCTACAATGAGCAGTTCTTC . TRBJ2-1 TRBV7-2 .
CASSLRTSGRMTDTQYF TGCGCCAGCAGCTTGAGGACTAGCGGGAGGATGACAGATACGCAGTATTTT TRBD2 TRBJ2-3 TRBV5-1 .
CASSLGGGDYGYTF TGTGCCAGCAGCCTCGGAGGGGGCGACTATGGCTACACCTTC TRBD1 TRBJ1-2 TRBV5-6 .
CASSDPGADEKLFF TGTGCCAGCAGTGACCCAGGGGCGGACGAAAAACTGTTTTTT . TRBJ1-4 TRBV2 .
CASIYPSLGGETQYF TGTGCCAGCATTTATCCTAGCCTGGGGGGAGAGACCCAGTACTTC . TRBJ2-5 TRBV2 .
CASSVFGALGGYTF TGTGCCAGCAGCGTATTCGGCGCTTTGGGTGGCTACACCTTC . TRBJ1-2 TRBV9 .
CASSPYFGIRTDTQYF TGTGCCAGCAGTCCCTATTTCGGGATACGCACAGATACGCAGTATTTT . TRBJ2-3 TRBV27 .
CASSDDSSGANVLTF TGCGCCAGCAGCGACGACAGCTCTGGGGCCAACGTCCTGACTTTC . TRBJ2-6 TRBV5-1 .
CAWRTGYSGNTIYF TGTGCCTGGAGGACCGGTTACTCTGGAAACACCATATATTTT . TRBJ1-3 TRBV30 once
CASSQDGAGGINEQFF TGCGCCAGCAGCCAAGATGGGGCGGGAGGGATTAATGAGCAGTTCTTC TRBD2 TRBJ2-1 TRBV4-3 .
CASRDVPGSYEQYF TGTGCCAGCAGAGACGTCCCGGGATCCTACGAGCAGTACTTC . TRBJ2-7 TRBV7-9 .
CASSQRTSNSDTQYF TGCGCCAGCAGCCAACGGACTAGCAACTCAGATACGCAGTATTTT TRBD2 TRBJ2-3 TRBV4-1 .
CASSGGSRETQYF TGTGCCAGCAGTGGTGGGAGTCGAGAGACCCAGTACTTC . TRBJ2-5 TRBV6-5 once
CASSPTRTGAETQYF TGTGCCAGCTCACCCACACGGACAGGGGCCGAGACCCAGTACTTC TRBD1 TRBJ2-5 TRBV18 once
CASSDRESVKDQPQHF TGTGCCAGCAGCGACAGGGAGTCGGTTAAGGATCAGCCCCAGCATTTT TRBD1 TRBJ1-5 TRBV28 .
CSVGTLLNAFF TGCAGCGTTGGGACACTCCTCAATGCTTTCTTT . TRBJ1-1 TRBV29-1 .
CASSSTGGAGEKLFF TGTGCCAGTAGTAGCACAGGGGGCGCAGGTGAAAAACTGTTTTTT TRBD1 TRBJ1-4 TRBV19 .
CASSQVIAAYTGELFF TGCGCCAGCAGCCAAGTCATAGCGGCTTACACCGGGGAGCTGTTTTTT . TRBJ2-2 TRBV4-3 .
CASSGSPGLNQPQHF TGTGCCAGTAGTGGATCCCCGGGGCTTAATCAGCCCCAGCATTTT . TRBJ1-5 TRBV19 .
CASSVDVASGRASLHEQFF TGTGCCAGCAGCGTAGATGTAGCTAGCGGGAGGGCCAGTCTCCATGAGCAGTTCTTC TRBD2 TRBJ2-1 TRBV9 .
CASSPNGEGKETQYF TGTGCCAGCAGCCCCAACGGAGAGGGGAAAGAGACCCAGTACTTC . TRBJ2-5 TRBV9 .
CASSRGTGQYF TGTGCCAGCAGCCGAGGAACTGGGCAGTACTTC . TRBJ2-7 TRBV7-2 .
CASSLGISANYGYTF TGTGCCAGCAGTCTGGGGATCTCAGCTAACTATGGCTACACCTTC . TRBJ1-2 TRBV6-5 .
CASSSTSGRTDTQYF TGTGCCAGCAGCTCGACTAGCGGGAGAACAGATACGCAGTATTTT TRBD2 TRBJ2-3 TRBV5-4 .
CASSEYGLGSTDTQYF TGTGCCAGCAGTGAATACGGACTAGGGAGCACAGATACGCAGTATTTT TRBD2 TRBJ2-3 TRBV25-1 .
CSVETGGRGYTF TGCAGCGTTGAGACAGGGGGCAGGGGCTACACCTTC TRBD1 TRBJ1-2 TRBV29-1 .
CASSSLAGLLTDTQYF TGTGCCAGCAGCTCTTTAGCGGGACTACTCACAGATACGCAGTATTTT TRBD2 TRBJ2-3 TRBV7-8 once
CASSLGVSYEQYF TGTGCCAGCAGCTTGGGGGTCTCCTACGAGCAGTACTTC . TRBJ2-7 TRBV7-2 once
CASSRLSGGYTF TGTGCCAGCAGCCGGCTCTCAGGTGGCTACACCTTC . TRBJ1-2 TRBV7-9 .